This T cell receptor (beta chain) was recovered during a study of blood T cell repertoires in COVID-19. Looking at the study overall: T cells, B-cell-depleted T cells, or PBMCs provided the cDNA or gDNA that served as material.

Only in-frame clones appear in the TCRdb table, and some are missing; sequencing was by immunoSEQ multiplex PCR. The table records about 200,000 clones, around 90% of them present only once. This CDR3 comprises 13 residues. Germline values: CDR1 LNHNV, CDR2 YYDKDF (reference sequence). V dropped 9 bases and J dropped 8 bases, with 14 bases sitting between them. The specimen sequenced was peripheral blood. The rearrangement uses TRBV15 and TRBJ1-6; D not certain. The receptor comes from a man aged 60 to 75 with active or convalescent COVID-19. The CDR3 coding sequence is TGTGCCACGAGGTCCGGTAATGATTCACCCCTCCACTTT. Translated, it gives CATRSGNDSPLHF.